This T cell receptor (beta chain) was retrieved from a study of blood T cell repertoires in COVID-19. Study-level background: The United States, Italy and Spain provided the acute and convalescent COVID-19 samples. From T cells, B-cell-depleted T cells, or PBMCs came the material, which was cDNA or gDNA.

The germline V and J ends were trimmed by 3 bases and 0 bases, with 9 bases remaining between them. The CDR3 runs to 14 residues. Germline V lookup: CDR1 SGDLS, CDR2 YYNGEE. In the authors' methods: Estimated nucleated cell counts came from reference gene primer amplification. TCRdb's copy holds only in-frame clones and misses some; the assay was immunoSEQ multiplex PCR. V and J calls and clone size are copied from that table; D and trimming were computed from the DNA. This repertoire shows 200,000 to 300,000 clones, 84% found once; its top ten account for under 4.5%. Source material: peripheral blood. The chain carries TRBV9 and TRBJ1-1, with D perhaps matching TRBD1 (5 bases). The receptor was isolated from a man in his fifties with acute or convalescent COVID-19. The CDR3: CASSATAMNTEAFF. CDR3 DNA: TGTGCCAGCAGCGCGACAGCAATGAACACTGAAGCTTTCTTT.